This T cell receptor (beta chain) derives from a study of T cells in Graves' hyperthyroidism and ophthalmopathy. Study-wide background: The blood sample was taken at first diagnosis, before treatment began.

Diagnosing involved the use of clinical symptoms, serum thyroxine and TRAb, thyroid ultrasound and orbital computed tomography. Fresh 10 ml peripheral blood yielded PBMCs. TCR beta CDR3 regions were amplified from RNA. HTBI primers were the set used in a first-round RT-PCR of the TCR CDR3. TCRdb reanalysed the multiplex PCR reads using MiXCR and keeps one entry per CDR3 protein. The sample lists 450,000 to 600,000 distinct CDR3 sequences; about 20% were seen once. Study-wide results and limits: In the blood, most expanded thyroid clonotypes above 0.001 appeared as well.

A few counts support this clonotype. Antigen specificity is unknown. CDR3 size: 15 residues. V lost 4 bases and J lost 5; bases outside the gene matches: 11. Germline CDR1 reads KGHSH; CDR2 reads LQKENI. The TCR sequence derives from a man in his forties with Graves' ophthalmopathy. The material sequenced was blood. The chain employs TRBV18 and TRBJ2-7; 7 bases are a match to TRBD2. The CDR3 nucleotides are TGTGCCAGCTCACGAGGAGCGGGGCAGGTGGACGAGCAGTACTTC. Protein sequence: CASSRGAGQVDEQYF. Complete variable domain (other parts from reference TRBV18 and TRBJ2-7): NAGVMQNPRHLVRRRGQEARLRCSPMKGHSHVYWYRQLPEEGLKFMVYLQKENIIDESGMPKERFSAEFPKEGPSILRIQQVVRGDSAAYFCASSRGAGQVDEQYFGPGTRLTVT.